Presented here are 11 T cell receptor beta chains from one specimen sequenced in a study of neoadjuvant anti-PD-1 for oral cavity cancer (dated by TCRdb to about 2021). The sample's time point, from its label and the paper: after neoadjuvant nivolumab, at surgical resection. The library was built by means of the immunoSEQ multiplex PCR assay. What TCRdb holds here is the immuneACCESS table cut down to in-frame rearrangements. Part of the clones is not present; checked against another copy, under half of the missing clones reflect an unresolved V gene, and the others are unexplained. The sample table holds roughly 9,600 clones, of which about 69% were seen once. 3% to 4.5% of the sample belongs to the ten largest clones. This specimen consisted of PBMCs, obtained after nivolumab (anti-PD-1) treatment. These receptors all stem from a person aged 35-79 years with oral cavity squamous cell carcinoma.

V is TRBV11-1 and J is TRBJ2-2; 8 bases agree with TRBD2. V shed 2 bases, J shed 1 base, and the junction held 0 bases outside the gene matches. This CDR3 is 15 amino acids long. The germline gives CDR1 SGHAT, CDR2 FQDESV (reference sequence). The CDR3 is CASSLLAGNTGELFF. CDR3 DNA: TGTGCCAGCAGCTTACTAGCGGGGAACACCGGGGAGCTGTTTTTT.

V is TRBV6-5 and J is TRBJ1-6; D is uncertain. Trimming shortened V by 6 bases and J by 10 bases, and 13 bases separated the two germline ends. The length of the CDR3 is 13 residues. CDR1 is MNHEY and CDR2 is SVGAGI in the germline V gene. The DNA of the CDR3 is TGTGCCAGCAGGCAGGCTGGCCGGTCACCCCTCCACTTT. Encoded protein: CASRQAGRSPLHF.

The chain uses TRBV7-9 and TRBJ1-1, with 7 nucleotides matching TRBD1. The J segment lost 2 bases and the V segment lost 7 bases, leaving 7 bases of the junction unmatched. The CDR3 has 14 residues. In germline, CDR1 is SEHNR, CDR2 FQNEAQ (reference sequence). The CDR3 DNA is TGTGCCAGCACAACTCCAGGGGGAAACACTGAAGCTTTCTTT. Protein sequence: CASTTPGGNTEAFF.

This clone showed up just a few times. V and J are TRBV6-5 and TRBJ2-5, with D perhaps matching TRBD2 (5 bases). The CDR3 runs 13 residues. V lost 11 bases and J 2 bases, leaving 15 bases between the germline ends. The germline gives CDR1 MNHEY, CDR2 SVGAGI. In nucleotides, the CDR3 is TGTGCCTCCGCCTCGGGAATACAAGAGACCCAGTACTTC. Its protein is CASASGIQETQYF.

The chain employs TRBV7-9 and TRBJ2-1; 9 bases align to TRBD2. With V trimmed by 5 bases and J by 9 bases, 17 bases remained unmatched. The germline CDR1 and CDR2 sequences are SEHNR and FQNEAQ (reference sequence). This CDR3 has 17 residues. The CDR3 DNA is TGTGCCAGCAGCCCTTTCTCTAGCGGGGCCTCTCCGGGTGAGCAGTTCTTC. Amino acid sequence: CASSPFSSGASPGEQFF.

The chain carries TRBV6-5 and TRBJ1-2, with TRBD1 identical over 9 bases. V shed 6 bases and J 8 bases; nucleotides not matched to a gene: 7. Germline CDR1 and CDR2: MNHEY and SVGAGI. This CDR3 contains 13 residues. CDR3 sequence (DNA): TGTGCCAGCAGCTTACAGGGGGCGAGGGGCTACACCTTC. Protein product: CASSLQGARGYTF.

The genes are TRBV28 and TRBJ1-2; maybe TRBD1 (6 bases). The CDR3 is 12 residues long. Trimming removed 3 bases at V and 8 bases at J, with 10 bases between. The V gene's germline CDR1 is MDHEN and CDR2 SYDVKM. CDR3 nucleotide sequence: TGTGCCAGCAGTTTCTACAGGGAGGGCTACACCTTC. Amino acids: CASSFYREGYTF.

V usage is TRBV2 and J usage is TRBJ1-4; possibly TRBD1 for D (6 bases). The CDR3 runs 12 residues. Germline CDR1 and CDR2: SNHLY and FYNNEI. The V and J ends lost 8 bases and 8 bases respectively, with 12 bases between them. In DNA form, the CDR3 reads TGTGCCAGCTCTGGCAGGGGCGAAAAACTGTTTTTT. Translated: CASSGRGEKLFF.

The CDR3 reads CASSQVNMVSYNEQFF. The DNA for the CDR3 is TGCGCCAGCAGCCAAGTGAATATGGTCTCCTACAATGAGCAGTTCTTC. The J gene is TRBJ2-1, the V gene TRBV4-1; no reliable D call. Trimming removed 1 base from V and 0 bases from J, with 10 bases in between. CDR3 length: 16 amino acids. The germline gives CDR1 MGHRA, CDR2 YSYEKL.

The chain couples TRBV6-5 to TRBJ1-5, with D tentatively TRBD1 (5 bases). Germline CDR1 and CDR2: MNHEY and SVGAGI. V lost 3 bases and J lost 1, with 13 bases in between. The CDR3 has 16 residues. Here the CDR3 reads CASSYRPGTSNQPQHF. CDR3 nucleotides: TGTGCCAGCAGTTATCGGCCAGGGACGAGCAATCAGCCCCAGCATTTT.

This chain joins TRBV9 and TRBJ2-3; no clear D. Deletions cut 0 bases from V and 6 bases from J, with 5 bases between. This CDR3 is built from 12 residues. Germline loops: CDR1 SGDLS, CDR2 YYNGEE. The CDR3 here is CASSVAGDTQYF. The CDR3 nucleotides are TGTGCCAGCAGCGTAGCCGGTGATACGCAGTATTTT.